A single sample gave rise to the 7 T cell receptor beta chains below, sequenced in a study of blood T cell repertoires in COVID-19. Here immunoSEQ multiplex PCR was the method, and the copy in TCRdb shows in-frame clones only, minus some. The table has 100,000 or so clones, 65% to 85% seen once. Material: peripheral blood. Receptors originate from a man aged 65 to 85 with active or convalescent COVID-19.

This clone was detected once. The DNA of the CDR3 is TGTGCCAGCGGAGGCGACCAAGAGACCCAGTACTTC. Translation gives CASGGDQETQYF. This chain connects TRBV6-5 to TRBJ2-5, with D possibly matching TRBD2 (5 bases). Germline CDR1 MNHEY, CDR2 SVGAGI. The V gene lost 8 bases and the J gene lost 0 bases, with 7 bases spanning the gap. CDR3 size: 12 residues.

The chain recombines TRBV5-6 with TRBJ1-1, with 8 bases that match TRBD1. The V gene end was trimmed by 4 bases and the J gene end by 4 bases; junction bases not matched to a gene: 3. Germline V gene lookup returns CDR1 SGHDT and CDR2 YYEEEE. There are 13 residues in the CDR3. The CDR3 sequence is CASSLDRGTEAFF. For the CDR3, the DNA is TGTGCCAGCAGCCTCGACAGGGGCACTGAAGCTTTCTTT.

CDR3 nucleotide sequence: TGTGCCAGCAGTGAAGCTAACGGGGGGGAGCTGTTTTTT. Amino acids: CASSEANGGELFF. This chain connects TRBV2 to TRBJ2-2; D is unclear. V was cut by 0 bases and J by 8 bases, with 7 bases left in between. CDR1 is SNHLY and CDR2 is FYNNEI in the germline V gene. CDR3 length: 13 residues. The complete variable domain, with remaining parts taken from reference TRBV2 and TRBJ2-2, reads EPEVTQTPSHQVTQMGQEVILRCVPISNHLYFYWYRQILGQKVEFLVSFYNNEISEKSEIFDDQFSVERPDGSNFTLKIRSTKLEDSAMYFCASSEANGGELFFGEGSRLTVL.

The J gene is TRBJ2-7, the V gene TRBV3-1 (or the pseudogene TRBV3-2), with 7 bases fitting TRBD1. Germline V gives CDR1 LGHDT, CDR2 YNNKEL (reference sequence). The V segment lost 4 bases and the J segment 5 bases; nucleotides outside the gene matches: 5. The CDR3 has 13 amino acids. CDR3 protein: CASSRKGANEQYF. CDR3 sequence (DNA): TGTGCCAGCAGCCGTAAGGGGGCCAACGAGCAGTACTTC.

This chain uses TRBV28 with TRBJ1-2, with 7 bases that match TRBD1. Per the germline V gene, CDR1 is MDHEN and CDR2 is SYDVKM. V lost 4 bases to trimming and J lost 5 bases; unmatched junction nucleotides: 13. The CDR3 sequence is 16 residues long. DNA of the CDR3: TGTGCCAGCAGTTCGGCAGGGGGGTCTAGCCGATATGGCTACACCTTC. Its protein product is CASSSAGGSSRYGYTF.

A few counts support this clone. The V gene is TRBV7-9, the J gene TRBJ1-5; TRBD1 matches at 9 bases. The V gene's germline CDR1 is SEHNR and CDR2 FQNEAQ (reference sequence). The J segment lost 7 bases and the V segment lost 9 bases, leaving 13 bases of the junction unmatched. The CDR3 is made up of 15 amino acids. The CDR3 DNA sequence: TGTGCCAGTTCTCCCAAGGGACAGGGAGGGCAGCCCCAGCATTTT. Protein sequence: CASSPKGQGGQPQHF.

This chain joins TRBV27 and TRBJ1-6; 7 positions agree with TRBD1. Germline loops: CDR1 MNHEY, CDR2 SMNVEV (reference sequence). V was pared by 1 base and J by 6 bases, with 9 bases of the junction left unmatched. This CDR3 is 17 amino acids long. CDR3 DNA: TGTGCCAGCAGTTTATTTCTTAGGGGACAGTCTAATTCACCCCTCCACTTT. Its translation: CASSLFLRGQSNSPLHF.